This T cell receptor beta chain was captured by sequencing in a study of cytomegalovirus exposure and HLA in healthy donors. From germline, CDR1 is SNHLY and CDR2 FYNNEI. This CDR3 is 14 amino acids long. The ends were cut back, 7 bases at V and 1 base at J, with 10 bases in the middle. 13 Jbeta primers and 60 Vbeta primers were used for the PCR. The repertoire was sequenced with immunoSEQ multiplex PCR; TCRdb's copy has only in-frame clones and lacks some. The top ten clones hold around 0.31% of a sample with under 200,000 clones, 75% to 90% of them seen once. Sequencing input: PBMCs. The chain has TRBV2 and TRBJ2-2, with unresolved D. The clonotype comes from a woman in her thirties in good health and CMV-seronegative. In nucleotides, the CDR3 is TGTGCCAGCACCAGGCTTGGGAACACCGGGGAGCTGTTTTTT. Translated: CASTRLGNTGELFF.